This T cell receptor (beta chain) was identified during a study of type 1 and type 2 diabetes patients. Across the study: CD4+ or CD8+ T cells were positively selected from PBMCs with microbeads.

Study-level points and caveats: Some T1D-only expanded clones might appear in more T2D or control samples.

Amplification started from genomic DNA. The TCR beta CDR3 region was amplified using 30 forward and 13 reverse primers. TCRdb fed the multiplex PCR reads into MiXCR, producing one record per CDR3 protein. The table lists fewer than 300,000 distinct CDR3 sequences, roughly 48% of them singletons. V dropped 3 bases and J dropped 7 bases, with 15 bases sitting between them. Germline CDR1 LNHDA, CDR2 SQIVND (reference sequence). CDR3 size: 15 residues. Details on this clonotype: Its antigen is not identified.

The genes are TRBV19 and TRBJ1-4; possibly TRBD1 for D (5 bases). This receptor was obtained from a man aged 18 to 35 with type 2 diabetes. The sequencing sample was made of peripheral blood mononuclear cells (PBMCs). Here the CDR3 reads CASSISAGDFEKLFF. CDR3 nucleotides: TGTGCCAGTAGTATTTCCGCGGGGGATTTTGAAAAACTGTTTTTT.